A single sample is the source of the 19 T cell receptor beta chains below, sequenced in a study of cytomegalovirus exposure and HLA in healthy donors. The PCR ran on 60 Vbeta and 13 Jbeta primers. Libraries were prepared by immunoSEQ multiplex PCR; TCRdb keeps only in-frame clonotypes and omits some of them. The repertoire table contains approximately 70,000 clones. The specimen sequenced was PBMCs. The receptors were sampled from a woman in her forties in good health and CMV-seropositive.

This rearrangement joins TRBV10-2 to TRBJ1-6; 8 nucleotides match TRBD1. J gave up 8 bases and V 1 base, and 4 bases lay outside the gene matches. The CDR3 is 15 residues long. The germline V gene encodes CDR1 WSHSY and CDR2 SAAADI. CDR3 sequence: CASSEWGRGHSPLHF. Here the CDR3 DNA reads TGCGCCAGCAGTGAGTGGGGCAGGGGGCATTCACCCCTCCACTTT.

The DNA for the CDR3 is TGTGCCAGTAGTGCTCACCAGGGGGAGGGCAATCAGCCCCAGCATTTT. Protein: CASSAHQGEGNQPQHF. The chain links TRBV19 to TRBJ1-5, with TRBD1 matching over 7 bases. The V and J ends lost 5 bases and 2 bases, in that order; junction bases with no gene match: 9. Germline-derived CDR1 and CDR2 are LNHDA and SQIVND (reference sequence). The CDR3 has 16 residues.

The J gene is TRBJ1-1, the V gene TRBV5-3; 10 bases align to TRBD1. TRBV5-3 is an open reading frame whose function is uncertain. The CDR3 has 16 residues. After removal of 4 bases from V and 1 base from J, the junction contained 7 bases not matched to a gene. The CDR3 DNA follows: TGTGCCAGAAGCCGGGACAGGGGTTCCGAGAACACTGAAGCTTTCTTT. Translated: CARSRDRGSENTEAFF.

The DNA for the CDR3 is TGTGCCAGCACGTACTCCGGGACAGGGGTGGCAGATACGCAGTATTTT. This encodes CASTYSGTGVADTQYF. The V gene is TRBV2, the J gene TRBJ2-3; 10 positions agree with TRBD1. Germline assignment: CDR1 SNHLY and CDR2 FYNNEI. The trim removed 7 bases at V and 4 bases at J, leaving 11 bases unmatched. CDR3 length equals 16 residues.

The chain links TRBV28 to TRBJ1-1; 7 bases are a match to TRBD1. With 0 bases clipped from V and 1 base from J, the junction kept 5 bases outside the gene matches. The germline gives CDR1 MDHEN, CDR2 SYDVKM. This CDR3 contains 16 residues. The CDR3 is CASSLWRGGRNTEAFF. The CDR3 DNA reads TGTGCCAGCAGTTTATGGCGAGGGGGCAGGAACACTGAAGCTTTCTTT.

The genes are TRBV5-1 and TRBJ2-3; D might be TRBD2 (6 bases). This CDR3 has 14 amino acids. Germline V gene lookup returns CDR1 SGHRS and CDR2 YFSETQ. Trimming pared 0 bases from V and 3 bases from J, leaving 8 bases between. CDR3 protein: CASSLESGTDTQYF. The CDR3 bases are TGCGCCAGCAGCTTGGAAAGCGGGACAGATACGCAGTATTTT.

The chain links TRBV21-1 to TRBJ1-3. TRBV21-1 is noted as a pseudogene. This CDR3 comprises 13 residues. The CDR3 DNA reads as TGTGCCAGCCGCTCCTCCCGAGGCAGCACCATATATTTT. Residues: CASRSSRGSTIYF.

The chain employs TRBV5-1 and TRBJ1-1; D is ambiguous. Trimming left V 0 bases short and J 3 bases short, with 9 bases between. The CDR3 runs to 14 residues. Germline assignment: CDR1 SGHRS and CDR2 YFSETQ. In nucleotides, the CDR3 is TGCGCCAGCAGCTTGGACAACACAGACACTGAAGCTTTCTTT. Amino acid sequence: CASSLDNTDTEAFF.

The gene calls are TRBV27 and TRBJ2-4; 9 nucleotides align to TRBD1. CDR1 is MNHEY, CDR2 SMNVEV, per germline (reference sequence). The CDR3 contains 15 residues. V shed 7 bases and J 4 bases; nucleotides not matched to a gene: 8. CDR3 nucleotides: TGTGCCAGCAACCGGGACAGGGACATTAAAAACATTCAGTACTTC. Encoded protein: CASNRDRDIKNIQYF.

J is TRBJ2-3 and V is TRBV29-1; no clear D. The V gene lost 1 base and the J gene lost 2 bases, with 7 bases spanning the gap. Per the germline V gene, CDR1 is SQVTM and CDR2 is ANQGSEA. The CDR3 sequence is 13 residues long. CDR3 protein: CSVEVENTDTQYF. CDR3 nucleotides: TGCAGCGTTGAAGTGGAGAACACAGATACGCAGTATTTT.

The chain carries TRBV27 and TRBJ2-7; D possibly corresponds to TRBD1 (6 bases). V was shortened by 5 bases and J by 5 bases, with 13 bases between the two germline ends. This CDR3 contains 13 residues. The germline V gene has CDR1 MNHEY and CDR2 SMNVEV (reference sequence). The CDR3 protein is CASSVDRSHEQYF. The CDR3 coding sequence is TGTGCCAGCAGTGTAGACAGGTCCCACGAGCAGTACTTC.

J is TRBJ1-1 and V is TRBV7-9; D is ambiguous. With 1 base removed from V and 6 bases from J, the gap between germline ends came to 12 bases. Per germline, CDR1 SEHNR and CDR2 FQNEAQ (reference sequence). This CDR3 has 14 amino acids. Written as DNA, the CDR3 is TGTGCCAGCAGCTTAGTAAGAGGGAGGGCTGAAGCTTTCTTT. Its protein product is CASSLVRGRAEAFF.

CDR3 region: CASSVGTSGYNEQFF. In DNA, the CDR3 is TGTGCCAGCAGCGTCGGGACTAGCGGTTACAATGAGCAGTTCTTC. V usage is TRBV7-9 and J usage is TRBJ2-1; 11 nucleotides match TRBD2. Per germline, CDR1 SEHNR and CDR2 FQNEAQ (reference sequence). The ends lost 5 bases at V and 4 bases at J; junction bases unmatched: 4. The length of the CDR3 is 15 residues. Combining the CDR3 with reference TRBV7-9 and TRBJ2-1 gives the whole variable domain DTGVSQNPRHKITKRGQNVTFRCDPISEHNRLYWYRQTLGQGPEFLTYFQNEAQLEKSRLLSDRFSAERPKGSFSTLEIQRTEQGDSAMYLCASSVGTSGYNEQFFGPGTRLTVL.

The chain recombines TRBV7-8 with TRBJ1-3, with a tentative D call TRBD1 (6 bases). CDR1 is SGHVS and CDR2 is FQNEAQ in the germline V gene. The CDR3 sequence is 16 residues long. V lost 8 bases, J lost 0 bases, and 17 bases lay in between. The CDR3 sequence is CASGRSGGLSGNTIYF. The DNA for the CDR3 is TGTGCCAGCGGCCGGTCGGGGGGGCTCTCTGGAAACACCATATATTTT.

About this clone: A read error may account for a junction end that differs from germline. The chain combines TRBV7-2 with TRBJ1-5, with 10 bases identical to TRBD1. The CDR3 totals 12 residues. CDR1 and CDR2 from the germline V gene are SGHTA and FQGNSA. The CDR3 coding sequence is TGTGCCAGCAGTCCCCCTGTCGACAGGGGGCGTTTT. This sequence encodes CASSPPVDRGRF. Based on the CDR3 plus reference TRBV7-2 and TRBJ1-5, the full variable domain is GAGVSQSPSNKVTEKGKDVELRCDPISGHTALYWYRQSLGQGLEFLIYFQGNSAPDKSGLPSDRFSAERTGGSVSTLTIQRTQQEDSAVYLCASSPPVDRGRFGDGTRLSIL.

Note on this clone: Other nucleotide sequences from this sample produce the same CDR3. V usage is TRBV6-6 and J usage is TRBJ2-2; D might be TRBD2 (5 bases). This CDR3 has 16 amino acids. Trimming shortened V by 2 bases and J by 1 base, and 11 bases separated the two germline ends. Germline CDR1 and CDR2: MNHNY and SVGAGI (reference sequence). The CDR3: CASSYTRSVNTGELFF. CDR3 DNA: TGTGCCAGCAGTTACACCCGTAGCGTGAACACCGGGGAGCTGTTTTTT.

The chain links TRBV28 to TRBJ1-3; no firm D call. The CDR3 runs 15 residues. Deletions cut 4 bases from V and 2 bases from J, with 12 bases between. Germline V gene sequence: CDR1 MDHEN, CDR2 SYDVKM. The CDR3 DNA sequence: TGTGCCAGCAGTTCCCTAATCCCTCCTGGAAACACCATATATTTT. Translated: CASSSLIPPGNTIYF.

This rearrangement joins TRBV20-1 to TRBJ1-2; D is uncertain. This CDR3 comprises 10 residues. CDR1 and CDR2 from the germline V gene are DFQATT and SNEGSKA (reference sequence). CDR3 sequence: CSALTGGYTF. The CDR3 nucleotides read TGCAGCGCCCTAACCGGGGGCTACACCTTC.

The chain has TRBV4-3 and TRBJ1-1; 8 bases line up with TRBD1. The CDR3 runs to 16 residues. Trimming at V came to 0 bases and at J to 5 bases, leaving 8 bases not matched to a gene. The V gene's germline CDR1 is LGHNA and CDR2 YSLEER. The CDR3 nucleotides read TGCGCCAGCAGCCAAGATCGAGGGACAGGTTCTACTGAAGCTTTCTTT. This encodes CASSQDRGTGSTEAFF.